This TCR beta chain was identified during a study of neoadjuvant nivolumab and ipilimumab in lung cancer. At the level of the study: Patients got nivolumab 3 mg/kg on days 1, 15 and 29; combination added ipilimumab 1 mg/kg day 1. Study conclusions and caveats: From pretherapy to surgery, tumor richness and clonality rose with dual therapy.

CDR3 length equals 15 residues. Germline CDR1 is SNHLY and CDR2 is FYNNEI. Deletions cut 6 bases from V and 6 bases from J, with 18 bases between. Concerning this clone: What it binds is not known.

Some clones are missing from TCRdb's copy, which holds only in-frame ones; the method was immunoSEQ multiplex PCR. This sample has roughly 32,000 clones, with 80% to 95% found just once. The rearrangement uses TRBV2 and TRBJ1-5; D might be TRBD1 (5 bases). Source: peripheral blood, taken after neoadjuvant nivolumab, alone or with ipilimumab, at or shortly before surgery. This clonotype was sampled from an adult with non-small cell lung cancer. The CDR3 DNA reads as TGTGCCAGCAGACGGTCCACAGTGGGGGGTCAGCCCCAGCATTTT. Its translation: CASRRSTVGGQPQHF.